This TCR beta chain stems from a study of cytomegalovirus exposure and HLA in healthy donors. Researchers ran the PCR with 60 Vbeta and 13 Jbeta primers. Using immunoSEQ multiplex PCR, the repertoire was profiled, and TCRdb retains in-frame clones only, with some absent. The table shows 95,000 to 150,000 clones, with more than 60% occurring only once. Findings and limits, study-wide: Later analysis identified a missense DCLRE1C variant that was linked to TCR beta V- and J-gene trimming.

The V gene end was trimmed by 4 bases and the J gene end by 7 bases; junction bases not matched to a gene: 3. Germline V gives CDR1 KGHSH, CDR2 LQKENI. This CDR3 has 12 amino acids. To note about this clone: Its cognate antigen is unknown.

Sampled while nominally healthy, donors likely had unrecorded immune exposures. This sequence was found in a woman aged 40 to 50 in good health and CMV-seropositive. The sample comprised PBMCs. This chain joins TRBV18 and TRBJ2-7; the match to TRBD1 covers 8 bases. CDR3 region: CASSLGDREQYF. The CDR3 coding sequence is TGTGCCAGCTCACTCGGGGACAGGGAGCAGTACTTC.